Presented here are 27 T cell receptor beta chains from one specimen sequenced in a study of beta chain features in type 1 diabetes. Study-level findings and limits: Moderate but significant shortening of TCRB CDR3s was recorded in all four CD4+ subsets from Type 1 diabetes patients.

No cognate antigen is known for these TCRs. Expressed TCRB transcripts were sequenced because the isolated RNA had all been reverse transcribed beforehand. Method: immunoSEQ multiplex PCR; TCRdb's copy keeps in-frame clones and lacks some. The sample lists around 710,000 clones; 9.5% to 15% were seen once. Sequencing used naive CD4+ T cells from blood. Receptors originate from a man younger than 45 with type 1 diabetes.

Concerning this clone itself: At the DNA level, this CDR3 is encoded by other sequences in the same sample as well. This chain uses TRBV7-2 with TRBJ1-5; tentatively, D is TRBD1 (5 bases). Trimming took 1 base from V and 7 from J, leaving 8 bases between them. This CDR3 is 13 amino acids long. Germline V gene sequence: CDR1 SGHTA, CDR2 FQGNSA. DNA of the CDR3: TGTGCCAGCAGCTTAGGGGGCGCGCAGCCCCAGCATTTT. It encodes CASSLGGAQPQHF.

The V call is TRBV27, the J call TRBJ1-1; D is possibly TRBD1 (5 bases). CDR1 is MNHEY and CDR2 is SMNVEV in the germline V gene (reference sequence). The CDR3 is 14 amino acids. Trimming removed 3 bases from V and 1 base from J, with 9 bases in between. CDR3 in amino acids: CASSFLGANTEAFF. CDR3 nucleotide sequence: TGTGCCAGCAGTTTCTTAGGGGCGAACACTGAAGCTTTCTTT.

The chain combines TRBV2 with TRBJ2-1; 9 bases line up with TRBD1. The CDR3 extends over 14 amino acids. CDR1 is SNHLY and CDR2 is FYNNEI in the germline V gene. V trimming: 7 bases; J trimming: 4 bases; junction bases outside the gene matches: 5. The CDR3 loop reads CASKDRGFYNEQFF. CDR3 coding DNA: TGTGCCAGCAAAGACAGGGGGTTTTACAATGAGCAGTTCTTC.

This clone was recorded a few times. The rearrangement links TRBV2 to TRBJ1-6; no definite D call. This CDR3 comprises 15 residues. The germline CDR1 and CDR2 sequences are SNHLY and FYNNEI. Trimming removed 1 base at V and 3 bases at J, with 7 bases between. CDR3 nucleotide sequence: TGTGCCAGCAGTGAAGAGACGGTCTATAATTCACCCCTCCACTTT. It encodes CASSEETVYNSPLHF.

V usage is TRBV5-4 and J usage is TRBJ2-3, with 9 nucleotides matching TRBD2. V lost 4 bases, J lost 1 base, and 7 bases stayed unmatched. The CDR3 has 16 residues. The V gene's germline CDR1 is SGHNT and CDR2 YYREEE (reference sequence). This CDR3 is CASSQTRGGGTDTQYF. The DNA of the CDR3 is TGTGCCAGCAGCCAAACGCGGGGGGGCGGCACAGATACGCAGTATTTT.

This chain joins TRBV2 and TRBJ1-5; D is unclear. This CDR3 has 14 amino acids. Trimming pared 0 bases from V and 2 bases from J, leaving 5 bases between. Germline loops: CDR1 SNHLY, CDR2 FYNNEI. The CDR3 loop is CASSEALGNQPQHF. The CDR3 DNA reads TGTGCCAGCAGTGAAGCTTTGGGCAATCAGCCCCAGCATTTT.

The rearrangement uses TRBV11-3 and TRBJ1-1; D not certain. Trimming took off 2 bases at V and 6 bases at J, with 10 bases between the two ends. The CDR3 length is 13 residues. The germline CDR1 and CDR2 sequences are SGHNT and YENEEA. The chain's CDR3 is CASSLIRDAEAFF. In DNA form, the CDR3 reads TGTGCCAGCAGCTTAATTCGGGATGCTGAAGCTTTCTTT.

CDR3: CASSLGQTMNTEAFF. The CDR3 DNA reads TGCGCCAGCAGCTTGGGGCAGACGATGAACACTGAAGCTTTCTTT. The chain carries TRBV5-1 and TRBJ1-1; D call uncertain. From germline, CDR1 is SGHRS and CDR2 YFSETQ. Trimming shortened V by 0 bases and J by 0 bases, and 9 bases separated the two germline ends. This CDR3 is 15 amino acids long.

This clone was observed a handful of times. The chain combines TRBV25-1 with TRBJ1-3; D uncertain. V lost 6 bases and J 1 base, leaving 7 bases between the germline ends. Germline V gives CDR1 MGHDK, CDR2 SYGVNS. The CDR3 is 13 residues long. The CDR3 reads CASSLTSGNTIYF. The DNA for the CDR3 is TGTGCCAGCAGCCTGACATCTGGAAACACCATATATTTT.

This clone was found a few times. The chain employs TRBV9 and TRBJ1-2; TRBD1 is a possible D gene (5 bases). This CDR3 comprises 15 residues. Germline CDR1 is SGDLS and CDR2 is YYNGEE. The V end lost 4 bases, the J end lost 4 bases, and 17 bases lay between the germline ends. CDR3 nucleotides: TGTGCCAGCAGCAACCGGGACGTTAAAGGCTATGGCTACACCTTC. Protein: CASSNRDVKGYGYTF.

The chain uses TRBV30 and TRBJ2-6, with unresolved D. Trimming removed 1 base at V and 1 base at J, with 11 bases between. The germline gives CDR1 GTSNPN, CDR2 SVGIG (reference sequence). CDR3 length: 16 residues. CDR3 sequence: CAWSGNSKSGANVLTF. CDR3 bases: TGTGCCTGGAGTGGAAACTCAAAGTCTGGGGCCAACGTCCTGACTTTC. Full variable domain (missing parts from reference TRBV30 and TRBJ2-6): SQTIHQWPATLVQPVGSPLSLECTVEGTSNPNLYWYRQAAGRGLQLLFYSVGIGQISSEVPQNLSASRPQDRQFILSSKKLLLSDSGFYLCAWSGNSKSGANVLTFGAGSRLTVL.

The gene calls are TRBV5-4 and TRBJ1-2; no firm D call. The CDR3 length is 13 residues. Trimming stripped 5 bases from V and 0 bases from J, with 8 bases between. Germline assignment: CDR1 SGHNT and CDR2 YYREEE (reference sequence). CDR3 nucleotide sequence: TGTGCCAGCAGGCCAGCCACTAACTATGGCTACACCTTC. It is translated as CASRPATNYGYTF.

This clone was observed a few times. The V call is TRBV11-2, the J call TRBJ2-1; 9 bases fit TRBD2. Germline CDR1 and CDR2: SGHAT and FQNNGV. Trimming took 5 bases from V and 1 from J; bases not matched to a gene: 6. The CDR3 extends over 16 amino acids. The CDR3 sequence: CASSQRLAVSYNEQFF. The CDR3 DNA sequence: TGTGCCAGCAGCCAGAGACTAGCGGTGTCCTACAATGAGCAGTTCTTC.

In this sample, this clone turned up a few times. This chain links TRBV10-3 with TRBJ1-3; the D gene is possibly TRBD1 (6 bases). V lost 6 bases and J 0 bases, leaving 12 bases between the germline ends. Germline CDR1 is ENHRY and CDR2 is SYGVKD. This CDR3 has 15 residues. The CDR3 sequence: CAIRTGPSSGNTIYF. The DNA of the CDR3 is TGTGCCATCAGGACAGGACCGAGCTCTGGAAACACCATATATTTT.

For the CDR3, the DNA is TGTGCCAGCAGCGTCAGGCCCTCGAACACCGGGGAGCTGTTTTTT. This sequence encodes CASSVRPSNTGELFF. The rearrangement joins TRBV2 to TRBJ2-2; D not resolved. Germline assignment: CDR1 SNHLY and CDR2 FYNNEI. Trimming removed 6 bases from V and 0 bases from J, with 11 bases in between. CDR3 length equals 15 residues.

This clone was seen once. This sequence joins TRBV5-1 and TRBJ2-2; D unresolved. This CDR3 spans 14 amino acids. The V gene's germline CDR1 is SGHRS and CDR2 YFSETQ. Trimming took off 2 bases at V and 2 bases at J, with 7 bases between the two ends. The CDR3 coding sequence is TGCGCCAGCAGCTTCGGTGGAAACACCGGGGAGCTGTTTTTT. Its translation: CASSFGGNTGELFF.

The chain carries TRBV19 and TRBJ1-2, with TRBD1 matching 8 bases. CDR1 is LNHDA and CDR2 is SQIVND in the germline V gene (reference sequence). The V segment lost 11 bases and the J segment 2 bases; nucleotides outside the gene matches: 13. This CDR3 has 15 residues. The CDR3 protein is CAGSMTGTGNYGYTF. The CDR3 coding sequence is TGTGCCGGATCCATGACCGGGACAGGCAACTATGGCTACACCTTC.

This clone appeared a few times. The chain uses TRBV5-4 and TRBJ2-3; D is unresolved. Trimming left V 4 bases short and J 2 bases short, with 8 bases between. The CDR3 is 13 amino acids. From germline, CDR1 is SGHNT and CDR2 YYREEE (reference sequence). DNA of the CDR3: TGTGCCAGCAGCCCTCCTACCACAGATACGCAGTATTTT. As protein: CASSPPTTDTQYF.

CDR3 DNA sequence: TGTGCCAGCAGTTTAGGTCGCAATACCTACGAGCAGTACTTC. Its translation is CASSLGRNTYEQYF. The gene calls are TRBV28 and TRBJ2-7; no clear D gene. Trimming removed 2 bases from V and 2 bases from J, with 10 bases in between. Germline CDR1 is MDHEN and CDR2 is SYDVKM. This CDR3 has 14 amino acids.

The chain recombines TRBV14 with TRBJ1-5; 7 bases agree with TRBD1. Germline V gene sequence: CDR1 SGHDN, CDR2 FVKESK. The CDR3 sequence is 15 residues long. Trimming took 1 base from V and 1 from J; bases not matched to a gene: 1. The chain's CDR3 is CASSQGGQSNQPQHF. In DNA, the CDR3 is TGTGCCAGCAGCCAAGGGGGACAGAGCAATCAGCCCCAGCATTTT.

The CDR3 DNA reads as TGTGCCAGCCTTTGGGGAGGGCGGAAGGCCGGGGAGCTGTTTTTT. This encodes CASLWGGRKAGELFF. The chain joins TRBV6-6 to TRBJ2-2, with 7 nucleotides matching TRBD2. The CDR3 spans 15 residues. Germline V CDR1 and CDR2: MNHNY, SVGAGI (reference sequence). The J segment lost 6 bases and the V segment lost 8 bases, leaving 12 bases of the junction unmatched.

The V gene is TRBV7-2, the J gene TRBJ1-2; D is unclear. This CDR3 comprises 15 residues. V was pared by 1 base and J by 4 bases, with 13 bases between. The germline CDR1 and CDR2 sequences are SGHTA and FQGNSA. CDR3: CASSLETALSYGYTF. DNA of the CDR3: TGTGCCAGCAGCTTAGAGACGGCGCTGAGCTATGGCTACACCTTC.

V usage is TRBV28 and J usage is TRBJ1-2; maybe TRBD1 (6 bases). The CDR3 runs to 15 residues. Trimming stripped 5 bases from V and 6 bases from J, with 19 bases between. Germline CDR1 MDHEN, CDR2 SYDVKM. CDR3 DNA sequence: TGTGCCAGCAGTACAAATTCACAGGGATGGGATGGCTACACCTTC. Translated, it gives CASSTNSQGWDGYTF.

The chain joins TRBV4-3 to TRBJ1-5; D unclear. V was trimmed by 2 bases and J by 7 bases, leaving 9 bases between them. CDR3 length equals 13 residues. The germline V gene encodes CDR1 LGHNA and CDR2 YSLEER. This CDR3 reads CASSQTRRQPQHF. The CDR3 DNA reads as TGCGCCAGCAGCCAAACCCGGAGGCAGCCCCAGCATTTT.

The chain employs TRBV7-9 and TRBJ2-5, with TRBD2 matching over 8 bases. CDR3 length equals 15 residues. The junction had 10 bases not matched to a gene; V was cut back by 7 bases and J by 3 bases. Looked up from germline, CDR1 is SEHNR and CDR2 is FQNEAQ (reference sequence). The CDR3 is CASTPQRGSEETQYF. The CDR3 region has the DNA TGTGCCAGCACCCCCCAGCGGGGGAGTGAAGAGACCCAGTACTTC.

V gene TRBV5-4 combines with J gene TRBJ1-5; D unresolved. The CDR3 has 14 amino acids. With 4 bases removed from V and 5 bases from J, the gap between germline ends came to 13 bases. Per germline, CDR1 SGHNT and CDR2 YYREEE (reference sequence). The CDR3 DNA reads as TGTGCCAGCAGCCCCGGACGCGGCGATCAGCCCCAGCATTTT. Amino acids: CASSPGRGDQPQHF.

The V gene is TRBV4-1, the J gene TRBJ2-7; D is unresolved. V was clipped by 1 base and J by 1 base, with 11 bases between them. Germline loops: CDR1 MGHRA, CDR2 YSYEKL. The CDR3 consists of 15 residues. The CDR3 DNA is TGCGCCAGCAGCCAAGGTCCCCTTCGATCCTACGAGCAGTACTTC. Its protein is CASSQGPLRSYEQYF.